The 22 T cell receptor beta chains below were found in one sample sequenced in a study of blood T cell repertoires in COVID-19. The method was immunoSEQ multiplex PCR; TCRdb's version includes in-frame clones alone and lacks a portion of them. This repertoire shows about 160,000 clones, 80% to 90% found once; its top ten account for around a fifth. Sequencing used peripheral blood. These receptors all come from a woman of 80 years or more with acute or convalescent COVID-19.

The J gene is TRBJ2-3, the V gene TRBV27; 10 bases map to TRBD1. The CDR3 covers 16 residues. The germline V gene encodes CDR1 MNHEY and CDR2 SMNVEV (reference sequence). J lost 0 bases, V lost 8 bases, and 8 bases had no gene match. CDR3 region: CASRPGTGVSTDTQYF. Written as DNA, the CDR3 is TGTGCCAGCCGTCCCGGGACAGGGGTTAGCACAGATACGCAGTATTTT.

This clone was seen only a few times. The chain links TRBV28 to TRBJ1-4; a possible D gene is TRBD1 (5 bases). V lost 5 bases to trimming and J lost 6 bases, with 19 bases between them. The CDR3 is 16 residues long. The germline V gene encodes CDR1 MDHEN and CDR2 SYDVKM. CDR3 residues: CASSQPGLMGYEKLFF. The CDR3 DNA follows: TGTGCCAGCAGTCAACCAGGGCTGATGGGTTATGAAAAACTGTTTTTT.

V gene TRBV6-9 combines with J gene TRBJ2-7; D remains unclear. The V and J ends lost 1 base and 3 bases respectively, with 16 bases between them. CDR3 length: 16 amino acids. Germline loops: CDR1 MNHGY, CDR2 SVAAGI. The DNA of the CDR3 is TGTGCCAGCAGTTATTGTCCGGTTGGTAGTAGCTACGAGCAGTACTTC. This codes for CASSYCPVGSSYEQYF.

The genes are TRBV7-9 and TRBJ2-7; D possibly corresponds to TRBD1 (5 bases). Germline values: CDR1 SEHNR, CDR2 FQNEAQ (reference sequence). V lost 4 bases, J lost 1 base, and 8 bases lay in between. CDR3 length equals 13 residues. CDR3 sequence: CASSSTGSYEQYF. In nucleotides, the CDR3 is TGTGCCAGCAGCTCCACAGGATCCTACGAGCAGTACTTC.

This clone was detected a few times. V usage is TRBV18 and J usage is TRBJ1-1; 7 bases line up with TRBD1. Germline V lookup: CDR1 KGHSH, CDR2 LQKENI. V gave up 4 bases and J gave up 0 bases; unmatched junction bases: 5. The CDR3 contains 15 residues. The CDR3 DNA reads as TGTGCCAGCTCACTTTTGGGACAGATGAACACTGAAGCTTTCTTT. It translates to CASSLLGQMNTEAFF.

This sequence joins TRBV7-9 and TRBJ1-1; perhaps TRBD1 as D (6 bases). Looked up from germline, CDR1 is SEHNR and CDR2 is FQNEAQ (reference sequence). The CDR3 extends over 15 amino acids. V was shortened by 4 bases and J by 3 bases, with 15 bases between the two germline ends. The CDR3 loop is CASSSVPTGHTEAFF. Written as DNA, the CDR3 is TGTGCCAGCAGCTCCGTCCCGACAGGCCACACTGAAGCTTTCTTT.

The chain uses TRBV6-2 or TRBV6-3 and TRBJ1-5; weak D call: TRBD1 (5 bases). Deletions cut 6 bases from V and 5 bases from J, with 11 bases between. Germline V gene lookup returns CDR1 MNHEY and CDR2 SVGEGT. CDR3 size: 13 residues. DNA for the CDR3: TGTGCCAGCAGCCCGGACACATATCAGCCCCAGCATTTT. Protein product: CASSPDTYQPQHF.

The chain employs TRBV7-6 and TRBJ2-7; TRBD1 is a possible D gene (6 bases). Trimming removed 5 bases from V and 3 bases from J, with 23 bases in between. The CDR3 is made up of 17 amino acids. CDR1 is SGHVS, CDR2 FNYEAQ, per germline. DNA of the CDR3: TGTGCCAGCAGCCAGGGGAAAGATCGACTCCGGGGCTACGAGCAGTACTTC. Its protein is CASSQGKDRLRGYEQYF.

The V call is TRBV19, the J call TRBJ1-2; 7 bases map to TRBD1. The length of the CDR3 is 14 residues. Trimming cost V 4 bases and J 5 bases; bases outside gene matches: 7. Germline V gives CDR1 LNHDA, CDR2 SQIVND (reference sequence). CDR3 coding DNA: TGTGCCAGTAGTACCCGGGACAGAAGATATGGCTACACCTTC. Translation gives CASSTRDRRYGYTF.

The chain combines TRBV14 with TRBJ1-6, with D perhaps TRBD1 (5 bases). The V and J ends lost 4 bases and 4 bases respectively, with 14 bases between them. Germline V CDR1 and CDR2: SGHDN, FVKESK. This CDR3 has 16 residues. CDR3 DNA: TGTGCCAGCAGCCCGCCGGGGACTCCTTATAATTCACCCCTCCACTTT. It encodes CASSPPGTPYNSPLHF. Complete variable domain (other parts from reference TRBV14 and TRBJ1-6): EAGVTQFPSHSVIEKGQTVTLRCDPISGHDNLYWYRRVMGKEIKFLLHFVKESKQDESGMPNNRFLAERTGGTYSTLKVQPAELEDSGVYFCASSPPGTPYNSPLHFGNGTRLTVT.

In this sample, this clone turned up once. The rearrangement uses TRBV19 and TRBJ1-2, with D possibly being TRBD1 (5 bases). The length of the CDR3 is 14 residues. CDR1 is LNHDA and CDR2 is SQIVND in the germline V gene (reference sequence). Trimming removed 1 base from V and 7 bases from J, with 13 bases in between. This chain's CDR3 is CASSIARADTGYTF. The DNA for the CDR3 is TGTGCCAGTAGTATAGCCAGGGCAGATACTGGCTACACCTTC.

The genes are TRBV7-9 and TRBJ2-4; 10 bases align to TRBD1. The J segment lost 7 bases and the V segment lost 4 bases, leaving 4 bases of the junction unmatched. CDR3 size: 14 residues. From germline, CDR1 is SEHNR and CDR2 FQNEAQ (reference sequence). The CDR3 bases are TGTGCCAGCAGCTCGCCGGGACAGGGGAACATTCAGTACTTC. Encoded protein: CASSSPGQGNIQYF.

This clone showed up just once. The J gene is TRBJ1-2, the V gene TRBV24-1; D may be TRBD1 (5 bases). Germline CDR1 KGHDR, CDR2 SFDVKD. The CDR3 extends over 12 amino acids. The germline V and J ends were trimmed by 5 bases and 3 bases, with 6 bases remaining between them. CDR3 DNA sequence: TGTGCCACCAGTGCCAGGGACTATGGCTACACCTTC. It encodes CATSARDYGYTF.

CDR3 loop: CASSSSFEGRTEAFF. Written as DNA, the CDR3 is TGTGCCAGCAGCTCATCCTTCGAGGGGAGGACTGAAGCTTTCTTT. The chain couples TRBV5-4 to TRBJ1-1; tentatively, D is TRBD1 (5 bases). Trimming took off 3 bases at V and 5 bases at J, with 17 bases between the two ends. The CDR3 loop spans 15 amino acids. CDR1 and CDR2 (germline): SGHNT, YYREEE (reference sequence).

The rearrangement uses TRBV27 and TRBJ1-1; TRBD1 matches at 8 bases. Germline V CDR1 and CDR2: MNHEY, SMNVEV (reference sequence). This CDR3 has 15 amino acids. The junction had 10 bases not matched to a gene; V was cut back by 5 bases and J by 5 bases. The CDR3 DNA sequence: TGTGCCAGCAGTCCCTGGGTACAGGGGGGGACTGAAGCTTTCTTT. It is translated as CASSPWVQGGTEAFF.

The table lists this clone with a few counts. The chain links TRBV7-3 to TRBJ2-3; 10 bases are shared with TRBD2. The CDR3 spans 15 residues. Germline loops: CDR1 SGHTA, CDR2 FQGTGA. J lost 8 bases, V lost 0 bases, and 5 bases had no gene match. Written as DNA, the CDR3 is TGTGCCAGCAGCTTAACAGCGGGGGGGCTAGGTACGCAGTATTTT. This sequence encodes CASSLTAGGLGTQYF.

In its sample, this clone was seen a few times. CDR3 sequence reads: CASSFRQGGDIQYF. The CDR3 nucleotides read TGTGCCAGCAGCTTCCGGCAGGGTGGGGACATTCAGTACTTC. This rearrangement joins TRBV5-6 to TRBJ2-4, with TRBD1 as a possible D gene (5 bases). The CDR3 covers 14 residues. Germline values: CDR1 SGHDT, CDR2 YYEEEE. V lost 2 bases to trimming and J lost 8 bases, with 14 bases between them. Supplemented by reference TRBV5-6 and TRBJ2-4, the full variable domain reads DAGVTQSPTHLIKTRGQQVTLRCSPKSGHDTVSWYQQALGQGPQFIFQYYEEEERQRGNFPDRFSGHQFPNYSSELNVNALLLGDSALYLCASSFRQGGDIQYFGAGTRLSVL.

The chain carries TRBV7-9 and TRBJ1-1; 7 bases match TRBD1. Per germline, CDR1 SEHNR and CDR2 FQNEAQ (reference sequence). V lost 7 bases to trimming and J lost 2 bases; unmatched junction nucleotides: 7. This CDR3 contains 14 residues. The CDR3 protein is CASTSQGDNTEAFF. Here the CDR3 DNA reads TGTGCCAGCACCTCCCAGGGGGATAACACTGAAGCTTTCTTT.

This rearrangement joins TRBV15 to TRBJ2-3, with D possibly TRBD1 on 6 matching bases. The CDR3 length is 15 residues. The germline gives CDR1 LNHNV, CDR2 YYDKDF (reference sequence). V lost 0 bases and J 2 bases, leaving 9 bases between the germline ends. The CDR3 region is CATSRDGQPTDTQYF. CDR3 DNA: TGTGCCACCAGCAGAGATGGACAGCCCACAGATACGCAGTATTTT.

The V and J genes are TRBV3-1 (or the pseudogene TRBV3-2) and TRBJ2-5, with a tentative D call TRBD2 (5 bases). Trimming shortened V by 6 bases and J by 5 bases, and 16 bases separated the two germline ends. CDR1 LGHDT and CDR2 YNNKEL come from the germline V gene (reference sequence). This CDR3 spans 14 amino acids. The CDR3 DNA follows: TGTGCCAGCAGTCAAACGACTAAGGTGGAGACCCAGTACTTC. Translation: CASSQTTKVETQYF.

J is TRBJ2-7 and V is TRBV10-3, with D perhaps TRBD2 (6 bases). With 2 bases removed from V and 4 bases from J, the gap between germline ends came to 9 bases. CDR3 length: 13 amino acids. CDR1 and CDR2 from the germline V gene are ENHRY and SYGVKD. The CDR3 sequence is CAISETGAYEQYF. Written as DNA, the CDR3 is TGTGCCATCAGTGAGACGGGAGCATACGAGCAGTACTTC.

The chain uses TRBV19 and TRBJ1-3, with a weak D call TRBD1 (6 bases). The germline V gene encodes CDR1 LNHDA and CDR2 SQIVND (reference sequence). CDR3 size: 14 residues. The V and J ends lost 6 bases and 6 bases respectively, with 15 bases between them. The CDR3 protein is CASRKTGTINTIYF. The CDR3 nucleotides are TGTGCCAGTAGAAAGACAGGCACCATAAACACCATATATTTT.